A single sample gave rise to the 21 T cell receptor beta chains below, sequenced in a study of T cell responses to AZD1222 COVID-19 vaccine. Generated by immunoSEQ multiplex PCR, the TCRdb table keeps only in-frame clones and is missing some. There are 95,000 to 100,000 clones in the sample; less than 90% occur only once, and 16% lies in the top ten. The sample in question was peripheral blood, obtained on day 0 of AZD1222 vaccination. These TCRs come from an adult in good health.

V and J are TRBV28 and TRBJ2-3; either TRBD1 or TRBD2 may fit D (6 bases each). V lost 3 bases and J lost 0, with 10 bases in between. Germline lookup yields CDR1 MDHEN and CDR2 SYDVKM. This CDR3 contains 15 residues. The CDR3 sequence is CASSFGGPSTDTQYF. As DNA, the CDR3 is TGTGCCAGCAGTTTTGGGGGGCCGAGCACAGATACGCAGTATTTT.

The rearrangement uses TRBV10-1 and TRBJ2-3, with TRBD2 as a possible D gene (5 bases). Trimming left V 2 bases short and J 6 bases short, with 18 bases between. CDR1 is WNHNN and CDR2 is SYGVQD in the germline V gene (reference sequence). This CDR3 is built from 16 residues. The CDR3 bases are TGCGCCAGCAGTGAGGGACTGACTCGATGGATGGATACGCAGTATTTT. Protein sequence: CASSEGLTRWMDTQYF.

The genes are TRBV18 and TRBJ1-4; 9 bases agree with TRBD1. CDR3 length: 16 amino acids. The V gene's germline CDR1 is KGHSH and CDR2 LQKENI. The V gene end was trimmed by 6 bases and the J gene end by 0 bases; junction bases not matched to a gene: 5. As DNA, the CDR3 is TGTGCCAGCTCCGTCAGACAGGGGGCAACTAATGAAAAACTGTTTTTT. Translating gives CASSVRQGATNEKLFF.

The table lists this clone with a count of one. V usage is TRBV5-1 and J usage is TRBJ2-1; 14 positions agree with TRBD2. The germline CDR1 and CDR2 sequences are SGHRS and YFSETQ. This CDR3 spans 16 amino acids. The junction had 7 bases not matched to a gene; V was cut back by 3 bases and J by 8 bases. This chain's CDR3 is CASSSMPGLAGDEQFF. Written as DNA, the CDR3 is TGCGCCAGCAGCTCAATGCCGGGACTAGCGGGAGATGAGCAGTTCTTC.

The chain carries TRBV7-9 and TRBJ1-3; perhaps TRBD1 as D (5 bases). Trimming stripped 8 bases from V and 0 bases from J, with 14 bases between. The V gene's germline CDR1 is SEHNR and CDR2 FQNEAQ (reference sequence). The CDR3 spans 15 residues. CDR3 DNA sequence: TGTGCCAGCTCGCCGGGACTTTACTCTGGAAACACCATATATTTT. Protein product: CASSPGLYSGNTIYF.

This chain links TRBV20-1 with TRBJ1-2; D ambiguous. CDR1 is DFQATT, CDR2 SNEGSKA, per germline (reference sequence). Trimming removed 3 bases at V and 5 bases at J, with 10 bases between. This CDR3 spans 12 amino acids. The CDR3 coding sequence is TGCAGTGCTAGTGGGCGCGGGTATGGCTACACCTTC. Amino acids: CSASGRGYGYTF.

The chain employs TRBV5-4 and TRBJ1-2; D call uncertain. Deletions cut 0 bases from V and 3 bases from J, with 9 bases between. The length of the CDR3 is 14 residues. Germline CDR1 is SGHNT and CDR2 is YYREEE (reference sequence). The DNA of the CDR3 is TGTGCCAGCAGCTTGGTTGGAGGCGACTATGGCTACACCTTC. Protein product: CASSLVGGDYGYTF.

The chain couples TRBV27 to TRBJ1-1, with D tentatively TRBD1 (5 bases). Germline CDR1 is MNHEY and CDR2 is SMNVEV (reference sequence). The CDR3 contains 16 residues. V shed 1 base and J shed 4 bases, with 16 bases lying between them. The CDR3 nucleotides are TGTGCCAGCAGTTTATGGGCCGGGTTCGGGGGCACTGAAGCTTTCTTT. Translation: CASSLWAGFGGTEAFF.

The chain combines TRBV7-7 with TRBJ2-5; D unclear. CDR1 SSHAT and CDR2 FNYEAQ come from the germline V gene (reference sequence). Trimming took off 6 bases at V and 2 bases at J, with 13 bases between the two ends. The CDR3 consists of 14 residues. CDR3 coding DNA: TGTGCCAGCAGTATAGGTGGGATTCAAGAGACCCAGTACTTC. Translation gives CASSIGGIQETQYF.

The V call is TRBV28, the J call TRBJ1-2; D might be TRBD1 (5 bases). V gave up 5 bases and J gave up 4 bases, with 14 bases separating them. The CDR3 is 14 amino acids. Germline V gives CDR1 MDHEN, CDR2 SYDVKM. In nucleotides, the CDR3 is TGTGCCAGCAGTATCATGACAGACGGCTATGGCTACACCTTC. Its translation is CASSIMTDGYGYTF.

The rearrangement joins TRBV15 to TRBJ2-4, with D perhaps given as TRBD1 or TRBD2 (5 bases each). Trimming took off 0 bases at V and 1 base at J, with 7 bases between the two ends. CDR1 and CDR2 from the germline V gene are LNHNV and YYDKDF (reference sequence). CDR3 size: 15 residues. CDR3 loop: CATSRDRDAKNIQYF. The CDR3 nucleotides are TGTGCCACCAGCAGAGACAGGGACGCCAAAAACATTCAGTACTTC.

A few counts support this clone. The chain couples TRBV5-1 to TRBJ2-5, with D possibly TRBD1 on 6 matching bases. Germline CDR1 reads SGHRS; CDR2 reads YFSETQ. Trimming pared 1 base from V and 0 bases from J, leaving 10 bases between. This CDR3 spans 15 amino acids. CDR3 DNA: TGCGCCAGCAGCTTGACAGGGACCTACCAAGAGACCCAGTACTTC. Its protein product is CASSLTGTYQETQYF.

The chain recombines TRBV10-3 with TRBJ1-2; no reliable D call. Trimming stripped 7 bases from V and 6 bases from J, with 9 bases between. The CDR3 is 11 residues long. Germline CDR1 reads ENHRY; CDR2 reads SYGVKD. CDR3: CAITSGNGYTF. Here the CDR3 DNA reads TGTGCCATCACCTCCGGGAATGGCTACACCTTC.

The V call is TRBV3-1 (or the pseudogene TRBV3-2), the J call TRBJ1-2; the D is unclear. The germline gives CDR1 LGHDT, CDR2 YNNKEL (reference sequence). Trimming stripped 2 bases from V and 5 bases from J, with 15 bases between. The CDR3 is made up of 15 amino acids. The CDR3 DNA follows: TGTGCCAGCAGCCAATACCGGGGAGTAATTTATGGCTACACCTTC. It specifies CASSQYRGVIYGYTF.

The V gene is TRBV2, the J gene TRBJ2-1; TRBD2 is a possible D gene (6 bases). Trimming stripped 3 bases from V and 0 bases from J, with 9 bases between. The CDR3 totals 15 residues. The germline V gene encodes CDR1 SNHLY and CDR2 FYNNEI. The CDR3 loop reads CASSEGGSSYNEQFF. CDR3 sequence (DNA): TGTGCCAGCAGTGAGGGGGGAAGCTCCTACAATGAGCAGTTCTTC.

A few counts support this clone. V usage is TRBV5-4 and J usage is TRBJ1-6, with 7 bases lining up with TRBD1. The trim removed 3 bases at V and 8 bases at J, leaving 11 bases unmatched. The CDR3 is 16 amino acids. Germline V gene lookup returns CDR1 SGHNT and CDR2 YYREEE (reference sequence). This CDR3 reads CASSSGPTGDDSPLHF. In nucleotides, the CDR3 is TGTGCCAGCAGCTCGGGCCCTACAGGGGATGATTCACCCCTCCACTTT.

The chain couples TRBV19 to TRBJ2-3; 12 bases line up with TRBD2. The CDR3 contains 19 residues. Trimming removed 9 bases from V and 4 bases from J; junction bases left unmatched: 20. Germline CDR1 reads LNHDA; CDR2 reads SQIVND (reference sequence). This chain's CDR3 is CASIGRGLAGGLTPDTQYF. The CDR3, as DNA: TGTGCCAGCATAGGTCGGGGGCTAGCGGGAGGGCTGACGCCAGATACGCAGTATTTT.

In its sample, this clone was seen once. The chain couples TRBV5-1 to TRBJ1-1, with 7 bases fitting TRBD1. CDR1 and CDR2 from the germline V gene are SGHRS and YFSETQ. V gave up 4 bases and J gave up 2 bases; unmatched junction bases: 8. This CDR3 has 15 residues. In nucleotides, the CDR3 is TGCGCCAGCAGCGGTGGGTTAGGGGGCAACACTGAAGCTTTCTTT. As protein: CASSGGLGGNTEAFF.

The gene calls are TRBV10-3 and TRBJ2-7, with D maybe TRBD2 (6 bases). Germline CDR1 and CDR2: ENHRY and SYGVKD. The CDR3 totals 14 residues. V was clipped by 4 bases and J by 5 bases, with 15 bases between them. The CDR3 region is CAISASGEADEQYF. The CDR3 DNA is TGTGCCATCAGTGCGTCGGGAGAGGCAGACGAGCAGTACTTC.

The chain couples TRBV21-1 to TRBJ1-5. TRBV21-1 is tagged as a pseudogene. The CDR3 has 13 amino acids. In DNA form, the CDR3 reads TGTGCCAGCCCCCTCACGGGCAATCAGCCCCAGCATTTT. Protein: CASPLTGNQPQHF.

DNA for the CDR3: TGTGCCAGCAGCGGCCGGGCTCCCACCACCTACGAGCAGTACTTC. It yields the protein CASSGRAPTTYEQYF. The chain employs TRBV3-1 (or the pseudogene TRBV3-2) and TRBJ2-7, with D hard to call. This CDR3 is built from 15 residues. V lost 5 bases and J 2 bases, leaving 16 bases between the germline ends. The germline V gene has CDR1 LGHDT and CDR2 YNNKEL (reference sequence).